This T cell receptor beta chain was recorded in a study of T cell responses to AZD1222 COVID-19 vaccine. Study-wide findings and caveats: In all cases, repertoires were sampled only after the peak T cell response. Baseline serostatus was positive in only six or seven AZD1222 recipients. After two AZD1222 doses, spike-specific TCR breadth and depth rose versus day 0. Clonal diversity was possibly underestimated, and white British individuals and females predominated among donors.

Germline lookup yields CDR1 SGHDT and CDR2 YYEEEE. Between the trimmed V and J ends, which lost 4 bases and 0 bases, there was a span of 7 bases. CDR3 length: 14 residues. The data were produced by immunoSEQ multiplex PCR, yet TCRdb's version contains in-frame clones alone and is incomplete. The repertoire includes 170,000 or so clones, 80% to 95% of them detected once, and roughly 1% sits in the top ten. This clone was observed a single time. The antigen is undetermined. Sequencing used peripheral blood, obtained 28 days after the second dose of the MenACWY control vaccine. This sequence originates from an adult who received the MenACWY meningococcal vaccine as a control. This sequence joins TRBV5-6 and TRBJ1-4, with no clear D. CDR3 nucleotide sequence: TGTGCCAGCAGCGTAGGAGCAACTAATGAAAAACTGTTTTTT. Translation gives CASSVGATNEKLFF.